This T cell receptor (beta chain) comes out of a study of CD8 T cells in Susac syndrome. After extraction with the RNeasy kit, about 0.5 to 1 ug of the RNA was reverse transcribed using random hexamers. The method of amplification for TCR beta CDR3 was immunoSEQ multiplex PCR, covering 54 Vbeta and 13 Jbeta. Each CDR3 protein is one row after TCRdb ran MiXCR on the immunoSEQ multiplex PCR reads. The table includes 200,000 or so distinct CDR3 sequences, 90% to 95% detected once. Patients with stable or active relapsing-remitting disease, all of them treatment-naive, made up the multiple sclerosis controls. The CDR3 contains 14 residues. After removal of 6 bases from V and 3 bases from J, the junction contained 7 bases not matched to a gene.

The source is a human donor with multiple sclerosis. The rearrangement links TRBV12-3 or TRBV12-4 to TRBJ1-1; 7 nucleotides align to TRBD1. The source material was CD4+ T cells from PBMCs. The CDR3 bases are TGTGCCAGCAGAACACAGGGGTCGTACACTGAAGCTTTCTTT. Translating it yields CASRTQGSYTEAFF.